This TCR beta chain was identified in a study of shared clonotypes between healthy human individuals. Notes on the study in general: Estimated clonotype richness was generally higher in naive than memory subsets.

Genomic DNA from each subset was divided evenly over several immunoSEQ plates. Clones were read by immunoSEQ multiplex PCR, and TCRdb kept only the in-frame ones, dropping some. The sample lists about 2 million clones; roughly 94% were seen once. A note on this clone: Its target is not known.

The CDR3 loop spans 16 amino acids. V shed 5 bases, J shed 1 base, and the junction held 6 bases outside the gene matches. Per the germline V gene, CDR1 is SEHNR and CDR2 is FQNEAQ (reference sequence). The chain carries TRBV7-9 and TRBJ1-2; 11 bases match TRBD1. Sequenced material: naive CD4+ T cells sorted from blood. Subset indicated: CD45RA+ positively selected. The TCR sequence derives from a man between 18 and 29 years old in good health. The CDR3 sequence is CASSRDRGLDNYGYTF. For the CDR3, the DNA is TGTGCCAGCAGCCGGGACAGGGGGTTGGATAACTATGGCTACACCTTC.